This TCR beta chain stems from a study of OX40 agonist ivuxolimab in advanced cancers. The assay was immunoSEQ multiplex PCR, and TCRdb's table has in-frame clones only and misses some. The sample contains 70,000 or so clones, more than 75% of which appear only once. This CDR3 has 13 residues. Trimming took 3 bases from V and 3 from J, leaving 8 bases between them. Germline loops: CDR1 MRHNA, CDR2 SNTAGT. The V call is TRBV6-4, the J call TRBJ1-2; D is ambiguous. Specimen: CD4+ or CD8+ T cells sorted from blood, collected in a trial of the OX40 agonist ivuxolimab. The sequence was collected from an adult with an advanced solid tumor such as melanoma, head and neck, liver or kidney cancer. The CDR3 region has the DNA TGTGCCAGCAGTGAAGAACAGCACTATGGCTACACCTTC. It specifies CASSEEQHYGYTF.